The 8 T cell receptor beta chains below come from one sample, sequenced in a study of tumor-infiltrating lymphocytes in primary liver carcinoma. Germline DNA was also extracted, while the blood RNA originated from unsorted whole blood. Priming with a constant-region primer yielded TCR beta cDNA from about 450 ng total RNA. Libraries of TCR beta came from three nested multiplex PCR rounds with slightly modified ARM-PCR. Amplification in the first two PCR rounds was performed using TRBV1-TRBV30 forward primers and a C-beta reverse primer for approximately 10 cycles each. TCRdb redid the calling of the multiplex PCR reads with MiXCR, one entry per CDR3 protein. The sample yields about 330,000 distinct CDR3 sequences, around three fifths seen once. The sample taken for sequencing was peripheral blood. Source of these receptors: a man aged 35 to 55 with primary liver carcinoma and hepatitis B virus infection.

This clonotype was detected only once. Since no conserved phenylalanine or tryptophan closes the CDR3, a read error is the likely cause. The chain has TRBV11-2 and TRBJ1-1; 10 bases agree with TRBD1. Germline V gives CDR1 SGHAT, CDR2 FQNNGV. The CDR3 loop spans 13 amino acids. Losses at the gene ends were 6 bases for V and 5 bases for J; bases not matched to a gene: 3. The CDR3: CASSKGQGTEAFI. The CDR3 DNA sequence: TGTGCCAGCAGTAAGGGACAGGGGACTGAAGCTTTCATT.

In regard to this clonotype: A much more abundant neighbour one base away suggests this may be a read error. The rearrangement links TRBV12-3 or TRBV12-4 to TRBJ2-1, with a weak D call TRBD1 (5 bases). The CDR3 is made up of 12 amino acids. Trimming cost V 7 bases and J 10 bases, with 14 bases left between them. CDR3 loop: CASTPQGREQFF. The CDR3 DNA is TGTGCCAGCACCCCCCAGGGCAGAGAGCAGTTCTTC.

This chain joins TRBV6-5 and TRBJ2-7; no firm D call. This CDR3 spans 15 amino acids. Trimming shortened V by 6 bases and J by 7 bases, and 22 bases separated the two germline ends. Germline V gene sequence: CDR1 MNHEY, CDR2 SVGAGI. This chain's CDR3 is CASRYHVSSVTEQYF. The CDR3 region has the DNA TGTGCCAGCAGATATCATGTATCCAGCGTCACGGAGCAGTACTTC.

Ten or more counts support this clonotype. The CDR3, as DNA: TGTGCCAGCAGTTACTCGACCAGGCGTGAAGAGACCCAGTACTTC. As protein: CASSYSTRREETQYF. This chain joins TRBV6-2 or TRBV6-3 and TRBJ2-5; D not resolved. Germline CDR1 is MNHEY and CDR2 is SVGEGT. This CDR3 region has 15 residues. Between the trimmed V and J ends, which lost 0 bases and 3 bases, there was a span of 11 bases.

The chain is built from TRBV11-2 and TRBJ1-1; D gene uncertain. CDR3 length equals 16 residues. Germline V gene lookup returns CDR1 SGHAT and CDR2 FQNNGV. Deletions cut 5 bases from V and 0 bases from J, with 16 bases between. The CDR3 DNA follows: TGTGCCAGCAGCCACTCAGCGGACGTATTGAACACTGAAGCTTTCTTT. Translation: CASSHSADVLNTEAFF.

This clonotype has at least ten counts. The CDR3 here is CASSRGGQRDPYTF. In nucleotides, the CDR3 is TGCGCCAGCAGCCGAGGGGGACAGCGAGACCCATACACCTTC. This chain connects TRBV4-1 to TRBJ1-2; 7 nucleotides line up with TRBD1. Per the germline V gene, CDR1 is MGHRA and CDR2 is YSYEKL. The ends lost 4 bases at V and 11 bases at J; junction bases unmatched: 13. This CDR3 is 14 amino acids long.

The V gene is TRBV5-4, the J gene TRBJ2-5, with D perhaps TRBD2 (6 bases). CDR3 size: 14 residues. CDR1 and CDR2 (germline): SGHNT, YYREEE (reference sequence). V lost 4 bases to trimming and J lost 4 bases, with 14 bases between them. CDR3 protein: CASSQTGEVETQYF. The DNA for the CDR3 is TGTGCCAGCAGCCAAACGGGGGAGGTAGAGACCCAGTACTTC.

This sequence joins TRBV5-5 and TRBJ1-1; 8 nucleotides agree with TRBD1. After removal of 7 bases from V and 4 bases from J, the junction contained 6 bases not matched to a gene. CDR3 length: 13 residues. Looked up from germline, CDR1 is SGHKS and CDR2 is YYEKEE (reference sequence). This CDR3 reads CASGLDRGTEAFF. The CDR3 bases are TGTGCCAGCGGTTTAGACAGGGGCACTGAAGCTTTCTTT. Based on the CDR3 plus reference TRBV5-5 and TRBJ1-1, the full variable domain is DAGVTQSPTHLIKTRGQQVTLRCSPISGHKSVSWYQQVLGQGPQFIFQYYEKEERGRGNFPDRFSARQFPNYSSELNVNALLLGDSALYLCASGLDRGTEAFFGQGTRLTVV.